Listed here are 27 T cell receptor beta chains from one sample, sequenced in a study of cytomegalovirus exposure and HLA in healthy donors. The PCR was carried out with 60 Vbeta primers and 13 Jbeta primers. Measured with immunoSEQ multiplex PCR; TCRdb has only the in-frame clones, and not every one. Of 150,000 to 200,000 clones in the sample, 62% were seen once. Material: PBMCs. These receptors originate from a man aged 40-49 years in good health and CMV-seronegative.

This chain joins TRBV5-1 and TRBJ1-1; maybe TRBD1 (5 bases). The CDR3 consists of 13 residues. Trimming removed 4 bases at V and 4 bases at J, with 11 bases between. The germline V gene has CDR1 SGHRS and CDR2 YFSETQ. DNA of the CDR3: TGCGCCAGCAGCCCAAGGACAAGCACTGAAGCTTTCTTT. This translates into CASSPRTSTEAFF.

The rearrangement links TRBV5-4 to TRBJ2-7; 9 positions match TRBD1. With V trimmed by 4 bases and J by 6 bases, 8 bases remained unmatched. The CDR3 length is 14 residues. CDR1 is SGHNT and CDR2 is YYREEE in the germline V gene (reference sequence). CDR3 coding DNA: TGTGCCAGCAGCAGAAGGACAGGGGATCCCGAGCAGTACTTC. Translated, it gives CASSRRTGDPEQYF.

This clone was counted a single time. The chain has TRBV6-4 and TRBJ2-3; unclear D gene. V was pared by 3 bases and J by 2 bases, with 9 bases between. Germline values: CDR1 MRHNA, CDR2 SNTAGT. This CDR3 contains 14 residues. CDR3 sequence: CASSEGSFTDTQYF. Written as DNA, the CDR3 is TGTGCCAGCAGTGAAGGTAGCTTCACAGATACGCAGTATTTT.

This chain joins TRBV20-1 and TRBJ2-1; no clear D. CDR3 length: 11 amino acids. Germline V lookup: CDR1 DFQATT, CDR2 SNEGSKA (reference sequence). Deletions cut 6 bases from V and 7 bases from J, with 10 bases between. The CDR3 region is CSAQQQNEQFF. The CDR3 coding sequence is TGCAGTGCCCAACAACAGAATGAGCAGTTCTTC.

The rearrangement joins TRBV18 to TRBJ2-7; possibly TRBD2 for D (5 bases). The CDR3 is 15 residues long. Germline V CDR1 and CDR2: KGHSH, LQKENI. Between the trimmed V and J ends, which lost 3 bases and 2 bases, there was a span of 14 bases. In nucleotides, the CDR3 is TGTGCCAGCTCACCCGCACATGAGGGAACCTACGAGCAGTACTTC. Its translation: CASSPAHEGTYEQYF.

This chain connects TRBV30 to TRBJ1-1; 12 nucleotides agree with TRBD1. The CDR3 length is 14 residues. J gave up 2 bases and V 3 bases, and 1 base lay outside the gene matches. Germline CDR1 is GTSNPN and CDR2 is SVGIG (reference sequence). The CDR3 reads CAWRGQGANTEAFF. The CDR3 bases are TGTGCCTGGAGGGGACAGGGGGCCAACACTGAAGCTTTCTTT.

The chain is built from TRBV10-3 and TRBJ2-1; 12 bases align to TRBD2. Germline CDR1 and CDR2: ENHRY and SYGVKD. The trim removed 8 bases at V and 0 bases at J, leaving 14 bases unmatched. This CDR3 region has 19 residues. CDR3 sequence reads: CAILEGGLAGPSSYNEQFF. The CDR3 nucleotides are TGTGCCATCCTTGAGGGCGGACTAGCGGGACCCAGCTCCTACAATGAGCAGTTCTTC.

The V call is TRBV19, the J call TRBJ2-1; 13 nucleotides agree with TRBD2. The CDR3 consists of 20 residues. CDR1 and CDR2 from the germline V gene are LNHDA and SQIVND (reference sequence). The ends lost 4 bases at V and 0 bases at J; junction bases unmatched: 12. The CDR3 DNA reads as TGTGCCAGTAGTACTCAACTAGCGGGAGGGCCCCTTGGCTCCTACAATGAGCAGTTCTTC. Translation: CASSTQLAGGPLGSYNEQFF.

The V gene is TRBV2, the J gene TRBJ2-2; 8 bases map to TRBD2. CDR1 and CDR2 from the germline V gene are SNHLY and FYNNEI. The CDR3 runs 15 residues. With V trimmed by 0 bases and J by 6 bases, 3 bases remained unmatched. This CDR3 reads CASSEATSAAGELFF. The CDR3, as DNA: TGTGCCAGCAGTGAAGCGACTAGCGCCGCCGGGGAGCTGTTTTTT.

The rearrangement uses TRBV7-2 and TRBJ2-3, with 8 bases aligning to TRBD1. Trimming took 1 base from V and 5 from J; bases not matched to a gene: 5. The CDR3 totals 15 residues. Per germline, CDR1 SGHTA and CDR2 FQGNSA. CDR3 sequence (DNA): TGTGCCAGCAGCTTAGGAGGACAGGGTAAAGATACGCAGTATTTT. It specifies CASSLGGQGKDTQYF.

The rearrangement uses TRBV29-1 and TRBJ2-3, with 7 nucleotides matching TRBD1. The junction had 11 bases not matched to a gene; V was cut back by 4 bases and J by 4 bases. Per the germline V gene, CDR1 is SQVTM and CDR2 is ANQGSEA. The CDR3 is 15 amino acids. In DNA form, the CDR3 reads TGCAGCGTTGCCGTACAGGGGATCGAGGCAGATACGCAGTATTTT. This codes for CSVAVQGIEADTQYF.

Here the CDR3 reads CASSRNWELFF. The CDR3 DNA is TGTGCCAGCAGCAGAAACTGGGAGCTGTTTTTT. This chain links TRBV11-2 with TRBJ2-2; D unresolved. CDR1 SGHAT and CDR2 FQNNGV come from the germline V gene. The CDR3 is made up of 11 amino acids. V was trimmed by 5 bases and J by 9 bases, leaving 7 bases between them.

V is TRBV21-1 and J is TRBJ2-2; the table gives TRBD2 as D, unverified against the DNA. TRBV21-1 is shown as a pseudogene. This CDR3 region has 16 residues. The CDR3 loop reads CASSKGGGGPDGELFF. The CDR3 coding sequence is TGTGCCAGCAGCAAAGGGGGGGGAGGGCCGGACGGGGAGCTGTTTTTT.

This clone turned up a few times. The chain employs TRBV7-2 and TRBJ2-5, with D maybe TRBD2 (6 bases). Deletions cut 5 bases from V and 4 bases from J, with 20 bases between. This CDR3 spans 16 amino acids. The V gene's germline CDR1 is SGHTA and CDR2 FQGNSA. Written as DNA, the CDR3 is TGTGCCAGCAGCCCCCTTAAGGGACTGGGGGGAGAGACCCAGTACTTC. Its translation: CASSPLKGLGGETQYF.

J is TRBJ2-3 and V is TRBV11-2; D is unresolved. Germline V gene lookup returns CDR1 SGHAT and CDR2 FQNNGV. The CDR3 is made up of 15 amino acids. Trimming took 4 bases from V and 3 from J, leaving 14 bases between them. CDR3 residues: CASSSSRSLTDTQYF. Here the CDR3 DNA reads TGTGCCAGCAGCTCCTCTAGGAGTCTAACAGATACGCAGTATTTT.

The V call is TRBV29-1, the J call TRBJ1-2; D possibly corresponds to TRBD1 (6 bases). The CDR3 runs 13 residues. Germline V gives CDR1 SQVTM, CDR2 ANQGSEA. The V end was cut by 7 bases, the J end by 8 bases, with 20 bases between. CDR3 sequence reads: CSAPDSGRGGYTF. Here the CDR3 DNA reads TGCAGCGCCCCGGACAGTGGAAGAGGCGGCTACACCTTC.

This clone showed up just a few times. This rearrangement joins TRBV18 to TRBJ1-6; D call uncertain. Germline loops: CDR1 KGHSH, CDR2 LQKENI. The CDR3 sequence is 14 residues long. The V and J ends lost 2 bases and 7 bases respectively, with 9 bases between them. This CDR3 is CASSPGGINSPLHF. The DNA for the CDR3 is TGTGCCAGCTCACCAGGAGGGATAAATTCACCCCTCCACTTT.

There are many counts of this clone. The chain uses TRBV6-6 and TRBJ1-3, with D tentatively TRBD1 (5 bases). V lost 5 bases and J lost 0, with 14 bases in between. The CDR3 contains 16 residues. Germline assignment: CDR1 MNHNY and CDR2 SVGAGI (reference sequence). CDR3 bases: TGTGCCAGCAGTCCGCCGGGACTGAGCTCTGGAAACACCATATATTTT. Protein sequence: CASSPPGLSSGNTIYF.

In this sample, this clone turned up a few times. V and J are TRBV19 and TRBJ2-7, with a weak D call TRBD2 (5 bases). Germline V gives CDR1 LNHDA, CDR2 SQIVND (reference sequence). The V end was cut by 5 bases, the J end by 6 bases, with 14 bases between. This CDR3 comprises 13 residues. The CDR3: CASSPGLSGEQYF. CDR3 DNA: TGTGCCAGTAGTCCTGGACTGTCGGGCGAGCAGTACTTC.

Only one count was recorded for this clone. The rearrangement joins TRBV30 to TRBJ2-7; TRBD1 is a possible D gene (6 bases). The CDR3 contains 15 residues. Trimming removed 5 bases from V and 4 bases from J, with 21 bases in between. Germline V lookup: CDR1 GTSNPN, CDR2 SVGIG (reference sequence). The CDR3 sequence: CAWGRGPGANYEQYF. In DNA form, the CDR3 reads TGTGCCTGGGGGCGAGGGCCAGGGGCCAATTACGAGCAGTACTTC. Variable domain in full (rest from reference TRBV30 and TRBJ2-7): SQTIHQWPATLVQPVGSPLSLECTVEGTSNPNLYWYRQAAGRGLQLLFYSVGIGQISSEVPQNLSASRPQDRQFILSSKKLLLSDSGFYLCAWGRGPGANYEQYFGPGTRLTVT.

CDR3 region: CASEPRGRSYEQYF. As DNA, the CDR3 is TGTGCCAGCGAACCCAGAGGGAGGTCCTACGAGCAGTACTTC. The gene calls are TRBV6-5 and TRBJ2-7; a weak D match, TRBD2 (6 bases). CDR1 MNHEY and CDR2 SVGAGI come from the germline V gene. The CDR3 sequence is 14 residues long. V was cut by 8 bases and J by 1 base, with 15 bases left in between.

For this clone: A junction end diverges from the germline sequence, so it may reflect a read error. CDR3 sequence reads: CSSSTGGPETQYF. CDR3 DNA: TGTTCCAGCAGCACAGGGGGGCCAGAGACCCAGTACTTC. The J gene is TRBJ2-5, the V gene TRBV7-9, with 8 bases identical to TRBD1. This CDR3 contains 13 residues. CDR1 SEHNR and CDR2 FQNEAQ come from the germline V gene (reference sequence).

The V gene is TRBV5-5, the J gene TRBJ2-7, with D possibly being TRBD2 (6 bases). CDR3 size: 15 residues. In germline, CDR1 is SGHKS, CDR2 YYEKEE (reference sequence). Trimming cost V 3 bases and J 6 bases, with 19 bases left between them. The CDR3 nucleotides read TGTGCCAGCAGCTCCCCTGCGGGACGCCTCTTCGAGCAGTACTTC. Translating it yields CASSSPAGRLFEQYF.

V and J are TRBV7-9 and TRBJ1-1; 10 nucleotides line up with TRBD1. CDR1 is SEHNR, CDR2 FQNEAQ, per germline (reference sequence). The V segment lost 5 bases and the J segment 6 bases; nucleotides outside the gene matches: 9. CDR3 length equals 15 residues. The CDR3 bases are TGTGCCAGCAGCGTCCAGACAGGGGGCGCGGCTGAAGCTTTCTTT. This translates into CASSVQTGGAAEAFF.

The chain carries TRBV6-1 and TRBJ1-4; 8 bases are shared with TRBD1. Per germline, CDR1 MNHNS and CDR2 SASEGT. This CDR3 has 16 amino acids. The junction had 16 bases not matched to a gene; V was cut back by 8 bases and J by 8 bases. CDR3 amino acids: CASRGNRGDGKEKLFF. CDR3 sequence (DNA): TGTGCCAGCCGTGGGAACAGGGGGGACGGGAAAGAAAAACTGTTTTTT.

The gene calls are TRBV30 and TRBJ2-5; D perhaps matches TRBD2 (5 bases). Germline loops: CDR1 GTSNPN, CDR2 SVGIG (reference sequence). The length of the CDR3 is 13 residues. Trimming took off 1 base at V and 5 bases at J, with 11 bases between the two ends. The CDR3 DNA is TGTGCCTGGAGTGGTACAAAGCGGGAGACCCAGTACTTC. Translating it yields CAWSGTKRETQYF.

The CDR3 region is CASSPQSGVNTEAFF. In DNA form, the CDR3 reads TGTGCCAGCTCACCACAATCAGGGGTGAACACTGAAGCTTTCTTT. The chain carries TRBV18 and TRBJ1-1, with D maybe TRBD1 (6 bases). Trimming took off 1 base at V and 0 bases at J, with 9 bases between the two ends. The CDR3 is made up of 15 amino acids. From germline, CDR1 is KGHSH and CDR2 LQKENI.